This T cell receptor beta chain was documented in a study of OX40 agonist ivuxolimab in advanced cancers. The overall study: Previous treatment with anti-PD-1, anti-PD-L1 or anti-CTLA-4 therapy was allowed; about 44% had received some.

Findings and caveats of the study: What antigens the expanded peripheral T cells recognized was never established.

Clones were sequenced by immunoSEQ multiplex PCR, and TCRdb holds only the in-frame ones, with some missing. The table has about 11,000 clones, 70% to 85% seen once. The CDR3 has 13 amino acids. Germline V lookup: CDR1 MNHEY, CDR2 SMNVEV (reference sequence). V lost 4 bases to trimming and J lost 1 base, with 8 bases between them. Notes on this clone: The antigen remains undetermined.

Peripheral blood came from all dose cohorts at three timepoints. This TCR was sampled from an adult with an advanced solid tumor such as melanoma, head and neck, liver or kidney cancer. The sample consisted of CD4+ or CD8+ T cells sorted from blood, taken in a trial of the OX40 agonist ivuxolimab. The chain joins TRBV27 to TRBJ2-7; D remains unclear. Here the CDR3 DNA reads TGTGCCAGCAGTTACTTCGGATCCTACGAGCAGTACTTC. This sequence encodes CASSYFGSYEQYF.